This T cell receptor beta chain was recovered during a study of T cells in Graves' hyperthyroidism and ophthalmopathy. TCR beta CDR3 regions were amplified from RNA transcripts. Researchers ran a first-round RT-PCR on the TCR CDR3 using the HTBI primer set. TCRdb fed the multiplex PCR reads into MiXCR, producing one record per CDR3 protein. The sample holds about 46,000 distinct CDR3 sequences; around 48% are singletons and the top ten take 32%. This clonotype was observed once. An end of the junction differs from the germline gene, which may be a read error. This CDR3 comprises 13 residues. From germline, CDR1 is SEHNR and CDR2 FQNEAQ (reference sequence).

This TCR derives from a woman in her forties or fifties with Graves' hyperthyroidism. The chain uses TRBV7-9 and TRBJ1-2, with unresolved D. The sequenced material came from peripheral blood or thyroid tissue (not recorded which). The CDR3 here is CASSLQDTYGYAF. The CDR3 DNA reads as TGTGCCAGCAGCTTACAGGATACCTATGGCTACGCCTTC.